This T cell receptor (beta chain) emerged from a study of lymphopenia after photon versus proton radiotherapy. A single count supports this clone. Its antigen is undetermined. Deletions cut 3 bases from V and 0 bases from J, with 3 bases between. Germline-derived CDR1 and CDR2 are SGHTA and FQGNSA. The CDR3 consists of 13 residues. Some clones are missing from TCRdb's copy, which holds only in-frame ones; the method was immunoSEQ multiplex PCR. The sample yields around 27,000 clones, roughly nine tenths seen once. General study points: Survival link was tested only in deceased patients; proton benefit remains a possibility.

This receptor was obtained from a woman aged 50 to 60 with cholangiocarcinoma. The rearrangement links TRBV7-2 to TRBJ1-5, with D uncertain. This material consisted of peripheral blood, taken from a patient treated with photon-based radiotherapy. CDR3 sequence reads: CASSLDSNQPQHF. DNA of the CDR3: TGTGCCAGCAGCTTGGATAGCAATCAGCCCCAGCATTTT.